Detailed here is one TCR beta chain. Antigen specificity is unknown. The data were taken from a study of cytomegalovirus exposure and HLA in healthy donors. Overall study findings and caveats: In a later analysis, a genetic analysis reported fewer productive-TCR N-insertions in an Asian-associated ancestry cluster than the cohort average. TCR association rates varied by HLA locus in a later analysis, with DRB1 highest and HLA-C lowest.

The PCR used 60 Vbeta and 13 Jbeta primers. Sequencing used immunoSEQ multiplex PCR; TCRdb keeps in-frame clones, though not all of them. The sample lists 200,000 to 300,000 clones, roughly 82% occurring once. Sequencing was performed on PBMCs. This receptor was taken from a woman aged 40 to 50 in good health and CMV-seropositive.

The DNA of the CDR3 is TGTGCTAGTGGTTTGACAGTAGACTCTGGAAACACCATATATTTT. As protein: CASGLTVDSGNTIYF. This chain uses TRBV12-5 with TRBJ1-3; D is unclear. V shed 2 bases and J shed 0 bases, with 8 bases lying between them. The germline V gene has CDR1 LGHNT and CDR2 FRNRAP. This CDR3 comprises 15 residues.